These 32 T cell receptor beta chains share one sample of origin, sequenced in a study of regulatory T cells in long-lasting Graves disease. The time point was: persistent/refractory GD, antithyroid drugs over 5 years with positive TRAb. After RNA was extracted from PBMCs, the TCR library was made from it. Combining iRepertoire HTBI primers with Arm-PCR of CDR3 regions, the authors built TCR beta libraries. MiXCR, run by TCRdb on the multiplex PCR reads, gives a single entry per CDR3 protein. The sample lists about 470,000 distinct CDR3 sequences, about a fifth occurring once. The sequences come from peripheral blood mononuclear cells (PBMCs), collected when the disease was refractory, from a patient treated with antithyroid drugs. The receptors derive from a female donor with Graves disease.

This clonotype appeared many times. This chain links TRBV2 with TRBJ2-5, with 12 bases identical to TRBD1. The V gene end was trimmed by 4 bases and the J gene end by 5 bases; junction bases not matched to a gene: 5. The CDR3 covers 15 residues. CDR1 and CDR2 from the germline V gene are SNHLY and FYNNEI. CDR3 in amino acids: CASSVGQGAQETQYF. CDR3 bases: TGTGCCAGCAGTGTGGGACAGGGGGCGCAGGAGACCCAGTACTTC.

The CDR3 region is CASSMTGDNSPLHF. The CDR3 nucleotides are TGTGCCAGTAGTATGACAGGAGATAATTCACCCCTCCACTTT. The chain recombines TRBV19 with TRBJ1-6, with D maybe TRBD1 (6 bases). Trimming stripped 3 bases from V and 5 bases from J, with 8 bases between. Germline V lookup: CDR1 LNHDA, CDR2 SQIVND (reference sequence). The CDR3 sequence is 14 residues long.

This clonotype has only a few counts. This chain links TRBV7-6 with TRBJ2-3; D is unresolved. Germline CDR1 SGHVS, CDR2 FNYEAQ. The CDR3 runs to 17 residues. V was trimmed by 2 bases and J by 2 bases, leaving 17 bases between them. This CDR3 reads CASSLSSVWGSTDTQYF. The CDR3 nucleotides read TGTGCCAGCAGCTTATCCTCGGTGTGGGGATCCACAGATACGCAGTATTTT.

This clonotype has just a few counts. V usage is TRBV19 and J usage is TRBJ2-7; 7 nucleotides match TRBD1. Per germline, CDR1 LNHDA and CDR2 SQIVND (reference sequence). V trimming: 3 bases; J trimming: 4 bases; junction bases outside the gene matches: 9. The CDR3 spans 15 residues. CDR3 region: CASSIADRAPYEQYF. CDR3 DNA sequence: TGTGCCAGTAGTATTGCCGACAGGGCCCCGTACGAGCAGTACTTC.

V and J are TRBV2 and TRBJ2-3; D is unresolved. This CDR3 has 13 amino acids. Germline CDR1 reads SNHLY; CDR2 reads FYNNEI. Trimming removed 0 bases at V and 8 bases at J, with 9 bases between. The CDR3 region is CASSEAGRGTQYF. CDR3 nucleotides: TGTGCCAGCAGTGAAGCGGGCAGAGGTACGCAGTATTTT.

Many counts were recorded for this clonotype. The chain couples TRBV20-1 to TRBJ1-5; 7 nucleotides agree with TRBD1. Germline CDR1 is DFQATT and CDR2 is SNEGSKA (reference sequence). The length of the CDR3 is 15 residues. V gave up 3 bases and J gave up 7 bases; unmatched junction bases: 12. CDR3 in amino acids: CSARDSGTAGQPQHF. Written as DNA, the CDR3 is TGCAGTGCTAGGGACTCCGGGACAGCGGGACAGCCCCAGCATTTT.

V usage is TRBV24-1 and J usage is TRBJ2-1, with 14 bases lining up with TRBD2. J lost 7 bases, V lost 5 bases, and 3 bases had no gene match. The CDR3 covers 15 residues. Germline CDR1 and CDR2: KGHDR and SFDVKD. This CDR3 reads CATSGLAGGGNEQFF. The CDR3 nucleotides are TGTGCCACCAGTGGACTAGCGGGAGGGGGTAATGAGCAGTTCTTC.

This clonotype was picked up a small number of times. This chain joins TRBV5-5 and TRBJ1-5; D not certain. This CDR3 is built from 13 residues. With 4 bases removed from V and 5 bases from J, the gap between germline ends came to 10 bases. CDR1 is SGHKS and CDR2 is YYEKEE in the germline V gene (reference sequence). The chain's CDR3 is CASSMRRDQPQHF. The CDR3 nucleotides are TGTGCCAGCAGCATGCGGAGGGATCAGCCCCAGCATTTT.

This clonotype showed up just a few times. One end of the junction is discordant with germline, which a read error may explain. This chain links TRBV6-1 with TRBJ1-3, with D uncertain. CDR3 length: 12 residues. Germline loops: CDR1 MNHNS, CDR2 SASEGT. The CDR3 loop is CASSRPGNTMYF. The CDR3 nucleotides are TGTGCCAGCAGTCGACCTGGAAACACCATGTATTTT.

This clonotype occurred many times. The chain recombines TRBV28 with TRBJ1-1; 10 nucleotides match TRBD1. The CDR3 has 15 amino acids. J gave up 4 bases and V 4 bases, and 6 bases lay outside the gene matches. Germline loops: CDR1 MDHEN, CDR2 SYDVKM. CDR3 nucleotides: TGTGCCAGCAGTTCCACTCGGACAGGGGGCACTGAAGCTTTCTTT. Protein sequence: CASSSTRTGGTEAFF.

This clonotype was counted many times. Compared with germline, one end of the junction differs, possibly owing to a read error. The rearrangement uses TRBV12-3 or TRBV12-4 and TRBJ2-2; TRBD2 might be the D (6 bases). The CDR3 contains 14 residues. The CDR3 nucleotides are TGCGCCAGCAGCTCGGGACTGAACACCGGGGAGCTGTTTTTT. It is translated as CASSSGLNTGELFF.

In this sample, this clonotype turned up many times. The chain has TRBV6-5 and TRBJ2-7; 10 nucleotides align to TRBD2. Germline CDR1 is MNHEY and CDR2 is SVGAGI. This CDR3 is 15 amino acids long. With 2 bases clipped from V and 0 bases from J, the junction kept 1 base outside the gene matches. CDR3 bases: TGTGCCAGCAGTTACCAGCGGGAGGGCTCCTACGAGCAGTACTTC. Translation gives CASSYQREGSYEQYF.

The genes are TRBV12-3 or TRBV12-4 and TRBJ2-6; 10 nucleotides agree with TRBD1. The CDR3 sequence is 18 residues long. Losses at the gene ends were 7 bases for V and 0 bases for J; bases not matched to a gene: 9. The CDR3 DNA reads TGTGCCAGCAACCCCTACGGGACAGGGGTCTCTGGGGCCAACGTCCTGACTTTC. Translation gives CASNPYGTGVSGANVLTF.

Ten or more counts support this clonotype. The rearrangement uses TRBV11-2 and TRBJ1-1; maybe TRBD1 (5 bases). Looked up from germline, CDR1 is SGHAT and CDR2 is FQNNGV. The V gene lost 2 bases and the J gene lost 2 bases, with 15 bases spanning the gap. The CDR3 totals 16 residues. CDR3 region: CASSLTPGHRNTEAFF. In DNA form, the CDR3 reads TGTGCCAGCAGCTTAACCCCCGGACACCGAAACACTGAAGCTTTCTTT.

This clonotype showed up just a few times. The chain couples TRBV5-5 to TRBJ2-5, with 7 bases lining up with TRBD2. Germline CDR1 reads SGHKS; CDR2 reads YYEKEE (reference sequence). Trimming at V came to 4 bases and at J to 7 bases, leaving 10 bases not matched to a gene. The CDR3 is 14 residues long. The CDR3: CASSTGGGLGTQYF. CDR3 sequence (DNA): TGTGCCAGCAGCACGGGGGGAGGGCTTGGGACCCAGTACTTC.

This clonotype appeared a few times. The V gene is TRBV29-1, the J gene TRBJ1-2; D call uncertain. This CDR3 is 15 amino acids long. Trimming pared 4 bases from V and 3 bases from J, leaving 18 bases between. The germline CDR1 and CDR2 sequences are SQVTM and ANQGSEA. DNA for the CDR3: TGCAGCGTTGGGTCTGGGCCCTACAGCGACTATGGCTACACCTTC. Translation: CSVGSGPYSDYGYTF.

V is TRBV30 and J is TRBJ1-1; D is unclear. The V gene's germline CDR1 is GTSNPN and CDR2 SVGIG (reference sequence). CDR3 length equals 13 residues. Trimming pared 2 bases from V and 2 bases from J, leaving 9 bases between. The CDR3 DNA is TGTGCCTGGAGTAAACAGCGTAACACTGAAGCTTTCTTT. As protein: CAWSKQRNTEAFF.

V gene TRBV19 combines with J gene TRBJ1-2, with no clear D. CDR3 size: 13 residues. Trimming left V 4 bases short and J 9 bases short, with 15 bases between. Germline lookup yields CDR1 LNHDA and CDR2 SQIVND (reference sequence). The CDR3 protein is CASSTLEAGSYTF. For the CDR3, the DNA is TGTGCCAGTAGTACGCTAGAGGCCGGGAGCTACACCTTC.

This clonotype was detected many times. This sequence joins TRBV5-5 and TRBJ1-5, with D unresolved. Germline V CDR1 and CDR2: SGHKS, YYEKEE (reference sequence). V lost 4 bases, J lost 4 bases, and 12 bases lay in between. The CDR3 covers 14 residues. The CDR3 DNA follows: TGTGCCAGCAGCCCTGGGGAGGCTAATCAGCCCCAGCATTTT. Translation gives CASSPGEANQPQHF.

In its sample, this clonotype was seen a few times. The chain links TRBV19 to TRBJ1-1; 7 positions agree with TRBD1. The CDR3 covers 15 residues. V was clipped by 6 bases and J by 3 bases; unmatched bases: 10. Germline values: CDR1 LNHDA, CDR2 SQIVND (reference sequence). The CDR3 sequence: CASRTLEGADTEAFF. The CDR3, as DNA: TGTGCCAGTAGGACCCTGGAGGGGGCCGACACTGAAGCTTTCTTT. The complete variable domain, with remaining parts taken from reference TRBV19 and TRBJ1-1, reads DGGITQSPKYLFRKEGQNVTLSCEQNLNHDAMYWYRQDPGQGLRLIYYSQIVNDFQKGDIAEGYSVSREKKESFPLTVTSAQKNPTAFYLCASRTLEGADTEAFFGQGTRLTVV.

This clonotype was counted at least ten times. V gene TRBV27 combines with J gene TRBJ1-2; D may be TRBD1 (5 bases). The germline V gene has CDR1 MNHEY and CDR2 SMNVEV (reference sequence). V lost 6 bases to trimming and J lost 6 bases, with 11 bases between them. This CDR3 has 12 amino acids. The CDR3 sequence is CASRGVRDGYTF. CDR3 in DNA: TGTGCCAGCAGAGGGGTCAGAGATGGCTACACCTTC.

This clonotype was seen ten or more times. A read error may produce the germline difference seen at one junction end. The chain couples TRBV28 to TRBJ2-7; a possible D gene is TRBD2 (6 bases). The germline CDR1 and CDR2 sequences are MDHEN and SYDVKM. The length of the CDR3 is 15 residues. This chain's CDR3 is CASSPKGTPSYEQYF. The CDR3 bases are TGTGCCAGCAGCCCCAAAGGGACTCCCTCCTATGAGCAGTACTTC.

This clonotype was counted at least ten times. The chain couples TRBV6-1 to TRBJ2-7; 9 bases match TRBD1. Germline lookup yields CDR1 MNHNS and CDR2 SASEGT. V lost 5 bases and J lost 6; bases outside the gene matches: 8. CDR3 length: 14 amino acids. The CDR3 spells CASSKTGGVREQYF. CDR3 coding DNA: TGTGCCAGCAGTAAGACAGGGGGGGTGCGCGAGCAGTACTTC.

In its sample, this clonotype was seen many times. V is TRBV7-2 and J is TRBJ2-5; the D call may be TRBD1 or TRBD2 (5 bases each). The CDR3 loop spans 13 amino acids. Trimming left V 3 bases short and J 4 bases short, with 9 bases between. The V gene's germline CDR1 is SGHTA and CDR2 FQGNSA. CDR3 loop: CASSLERGETQYF. CDR3 nucleotides: TGTGCCAGCAGCTTGGAGAGGGGAGAGACCCAGTACTTC.

This clonotype occurred a few times. The V and J genes are TRBV24-1 and TRBJ1-4; no definite D call. The CDR3 extends over 15 amino acids. V gave up 3 bases and J gave up 0 bases, with 7 bases separating them. Germline assignment: CDR1 KGHDR and CDR2 SFDVKD. CDR3 nucleotides: TGTGCCACCAGTGATGCAGCAACAACTAATGAAAAACTGTTTTTT. As protein: CATSDAATTNEKLFF.

To note about this clonotype: An end of the junction differs from the germline gene, which may be a read error. V is TRBV25-1 and J is TRBJ2-5; 7 positions match TRBD1. The CDR3 loop spans 14 amino acids. CDR1 and CDR2 from the germline V gene are MGHDK and SYGVNS. CDR3 sequence reads: CASSEVVGTEAQYF. The DNA of the CDR3 is TGTGCCAGCAGTGAGGTTGTAGGGACAGAGGCCCAGTACTTC.

The rearrangement uses TRBV19 and TRBJ1-3, with D possibly TRBD1 on 5 matching bases. The ends were cut back, 4 bases at V and 2 bases at J, with 9 bases in the middle. This CDR3 spans 14 amino acids. Per the germline V gene, CDR1 is LNHDA and CDR2 is SQIVND (reference sequence). CDR3 in DNA: TGTGCCAGTAGTAAGACAGTAACTGGAAACACCATATATTTT. This codes for CASSKTVTGNTIYF.

This clonotype was recorded many times. The rearrangement links TRBV28 to TRBJ2-4, with a tentative D call TRBD1 (6 bases). The CDR3 is 14 amino acids. The ends were cut back, 5 bases at V and 8 bases at J, with 16 bases in the middle. The V gene's germline CDR1 is MDHEN and CDR2 SYDVKM. The CDR3 reads CASSPSGALDIQYF. The CDR3 DNA follows: TGTGCCAGCAGTCCCTCAGGGGCGTTGGACATTCAGTACTTC.

This clonotype was seen many times. The chain uses TRBV7-6 and TRBJ2-7, with D unclear. CDR3 length equals 11 residues. Trimming removed 3 bases at V and 4 bases at J, with 4 bases between. Germline V gene lookup returns CDR1 SGHVS and CDR2 FNYEAQ. The CDR3 loop is CASSLQYEQYF. CDR3 in DNA: TGTGCCAGCAGCTTGCAGTACGAGCAGTACTTC.

In its sample, this clonotype was seen many times. The J gene is TRBJ1-2, the V gene TRBV20-1; D ambiguous. The CDR3 loop spans 11 amino acids. CDR1 and CDR2 (germline): DFQATT, SNEGSKA (reference sequence). V was cut by 2 bases and J by 6 bases, with 7 bases left in between. The CDR3 nucleotides are TGCAGTGCTAGAACATGGGATGGCTACACCTTC. Translated, it gives CSARTWDGYTF.

The chain recombines TRBV2 with TRBJ2-7, with 9 bases lining up with TRBD1. CDR3 length: 14 residues. The junction had 6 bases not matched to a gene; V was cut back by 6 bases and J by 3 bases. Germline V gene sequence: CDR1 SNHLY, CDR2 FYNNEI. CDR3 DNA sequence: TGTGCCAGCAGACTCGACAGGGGGTACTACGAGCAGTACTTC. This encodes CASRLDRGYYEQYF.

In its sample, this clonotype was seen many times. This rearrangement joins TRBV7-2 to TRBJ1-1; D is ambiguous. Germline values: CDR1 SGHTA, CDR2 FQGNSA. The length of the CDR3 is 18 residues. V shed 2 bases and J shed 0 bases, with 19 bases lying between them. In DNA form, the CDR3 reads TGTGCCAGCAGCTTATCGGGCCCCCCGCGGCGGATGAACACTGAAGCTTTCTTT. It specifies CASSLSGPPRRMNTEAFF.